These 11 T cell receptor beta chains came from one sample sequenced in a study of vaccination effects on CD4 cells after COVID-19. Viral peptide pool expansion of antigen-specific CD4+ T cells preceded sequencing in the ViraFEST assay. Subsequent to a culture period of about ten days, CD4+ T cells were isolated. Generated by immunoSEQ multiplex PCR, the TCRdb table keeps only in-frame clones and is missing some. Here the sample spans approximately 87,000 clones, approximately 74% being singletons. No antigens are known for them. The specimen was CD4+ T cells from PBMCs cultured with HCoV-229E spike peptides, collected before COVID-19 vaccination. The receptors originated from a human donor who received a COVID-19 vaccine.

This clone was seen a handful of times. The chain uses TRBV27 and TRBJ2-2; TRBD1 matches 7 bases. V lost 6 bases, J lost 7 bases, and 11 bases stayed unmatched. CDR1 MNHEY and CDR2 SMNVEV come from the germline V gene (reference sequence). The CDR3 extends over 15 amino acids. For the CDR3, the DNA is TGTGCCAGCAGGCAAAGACAGGGCTTCAACGGGGAGCTGTTTTTT. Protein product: CASRQRQGFNGELFF.

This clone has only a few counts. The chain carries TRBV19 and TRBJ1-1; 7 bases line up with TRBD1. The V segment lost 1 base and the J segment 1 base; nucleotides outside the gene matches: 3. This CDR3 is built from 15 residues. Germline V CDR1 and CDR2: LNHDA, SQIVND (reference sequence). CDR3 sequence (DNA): TGTGCCAGTAGTATAGGGACAGGTCGGAACACTGAAGCTTTCTTT. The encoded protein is CASSIGTGRNTEAFF.

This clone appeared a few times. CDR3 in DNA: TGTGCCAGCAGTCCCAAGAGTGTTCGGGCAAACACCATATATTTT. Translated: CASSPKSVRANTIYF. The rearrangement uses TRBV6-5 and TRBJ1-3, with D hard to call. CDR3 size: 15 residues. Germline CDR1 MNHEY, CDR2 SVGAGI. The germline V and J ends were trimmed by 5 bases and 6 bases, with 17 bases remaining between them.

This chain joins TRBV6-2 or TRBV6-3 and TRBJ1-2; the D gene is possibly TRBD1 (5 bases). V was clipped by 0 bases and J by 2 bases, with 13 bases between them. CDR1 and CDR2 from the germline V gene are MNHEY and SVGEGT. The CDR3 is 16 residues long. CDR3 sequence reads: CASSYSTMGVNYGYTF. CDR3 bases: TGTGCCAGCAGTTACTCCACTATGGGGGTAAACTATGGCTACACCTTC.

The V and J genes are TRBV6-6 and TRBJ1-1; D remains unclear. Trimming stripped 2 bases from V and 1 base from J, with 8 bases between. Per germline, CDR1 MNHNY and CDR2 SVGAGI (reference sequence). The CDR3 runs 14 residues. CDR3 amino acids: CASSYTGWNTEAFF. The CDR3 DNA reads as TGTGCCAGCAGTTACACGGGGTGGAACACTGAAGCTTTCTTT.

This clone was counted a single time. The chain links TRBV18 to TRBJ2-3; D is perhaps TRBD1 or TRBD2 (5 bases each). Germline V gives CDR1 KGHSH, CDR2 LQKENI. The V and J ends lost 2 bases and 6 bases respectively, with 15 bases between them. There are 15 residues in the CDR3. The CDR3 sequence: CASSPGDEAGDTQYF. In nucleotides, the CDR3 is TGTGCCAGCTCACCAGGGGACGAAGCCGGGGATACGCAGTATTTT.

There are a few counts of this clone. The CDR3 nucleotides are TGCGCCAGCAGCTTGGATACGGGGTCGACCCTCCACTTT. This sequence encodes CASSLDTGSTLHF. The rearrangement links TRBV5-1 to TRBJ1-6; D is unclear. From germline, CDR1 is SGHRS and CDR2 YFSETQ. The CDR3 spans 13 residues. Trimming left V 0 bases short and J 14 bases short, with 12 bases between.

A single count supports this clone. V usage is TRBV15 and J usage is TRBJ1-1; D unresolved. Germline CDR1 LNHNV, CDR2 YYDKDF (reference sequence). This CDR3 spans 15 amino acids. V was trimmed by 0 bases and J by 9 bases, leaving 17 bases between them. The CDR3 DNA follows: TGTGCCACCAGCAGAGATCAGGTTTCGGTGGGTAAAGCTTTCTTT. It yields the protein CATSRDQVSVGKAFF.

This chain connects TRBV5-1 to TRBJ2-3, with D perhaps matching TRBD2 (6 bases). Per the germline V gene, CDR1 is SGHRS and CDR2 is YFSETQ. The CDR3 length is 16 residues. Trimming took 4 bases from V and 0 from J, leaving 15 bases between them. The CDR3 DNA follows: TGCGCCAGCAGCCCCCGGACACGGGGGAGCACAGATACGCAGTATTTT. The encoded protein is CASSPRTRGSTDTQYF.

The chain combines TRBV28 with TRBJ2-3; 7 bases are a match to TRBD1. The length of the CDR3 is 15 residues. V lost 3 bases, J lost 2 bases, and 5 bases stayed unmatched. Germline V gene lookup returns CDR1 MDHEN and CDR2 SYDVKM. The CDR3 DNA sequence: TGTGCCAGCAGTTTGCCAGGGGGATACACAGATACGCAGTATTTT. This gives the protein CASSLPGGYTDTQYF.

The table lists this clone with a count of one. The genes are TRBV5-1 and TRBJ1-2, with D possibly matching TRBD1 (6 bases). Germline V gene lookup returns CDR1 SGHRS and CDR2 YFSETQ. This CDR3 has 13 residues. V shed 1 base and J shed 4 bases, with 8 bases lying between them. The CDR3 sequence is CASSLTGIYGYTF. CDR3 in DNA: TGCGCCAGCAGCTTGACAGGGATCTATGGCTACACCTTC.